One and the same sample provided the 27 T cell receptor beta chains below, sequenced in a study of identical twins. TCRdb reanalysed the 5' RACE reads using MiXCR and keeps one entry per CDR3 protein. The data contain roughly 250,000 distinct CDR3 sequences, over 11% of them singletons. Source material: memory (CD45RO+) T cells sorted from blood. These TCRs come from a woman under 30 in good health.

In this sample, this clonotype turned up a few times. J is TRBJ2-7 and V is TRBV29-1; D might be TRBD1 or TRBD2, each matching 5 bases. The CDR3 is 14 residues long. Trimming left V 5 bases short and J 5 bases short, with 19 bases between. Per germline, CDR1 SQVTM and CDR2 ANQGSEA. The CDR3 protein is CSVYRDLEADEQYF. DNA for the CDR3: TGCAGCGTTTACCGGGACCTCGAGGCCGACGAGCAGTACTTC.

This clonotype showed up just a few times. This chain uses TRBV6-5 with TRBJ1-1, with D possibly TRBD1 on 6 matching bases. V dropped 4 bases and J dropped 2 bases, with 11 bases sitting between them. The germline CDR1 and CDR2 sequences are MNHEY and SVGAGI. The CDR3 consists of 14 residues. CDR3 bases: TGTGCCAGCAGTTCGACGGGGGGCAACACTGAAGCTTTCTTT. Protein product: CASSSTGGNTEAFF.

The rearrangement links TRBV12-3 or TRBV12-4 to TRBJ2-1; 8 bases are shared with TRBD1. The CDR3 extends over 13 amino acids. V was clipped by 5 bases and J by 12 bases; unmatched bases: 9. DNA of the CDR3: TGTGCCAGCAGTCCAGACAGGGGAATTGGGCAGTTCTTC. Translation: CASSPDRGIGQFF.

The CDR3 reads CASSLDYGNGELFF. CDR3 DNA: TGTGCCAGCAGCTTAGATTATGGAAACGGGGAGCTGTTTTTT. The chain is built from TRBV7-3 and TRBJ2-2; D remains unclear. The germline V and J ends were trimmed by 2 bases and 7 bases, with 11 bases remaining between them. CDR1 is SGHTA and CDR2 is FQGTGA in the germline V gene. The CDR3 contains 14 residues.

In this sample, this clonotype turned up a few times. The chain joins TRBV5-1 to TRBJ2-7; 7 bases agree with TRBD2. Trimming cost V 1 base and J 4 bases; bases outside gene matches: 5. The germline gives CDR1 SGHRS, CDR2 YFSETQ. The CDR3 sequence is 14 residues long. This CDR3 is CASSLSPAGYEQYF. CDR3 nucleotide sequence: TGCGCCAGCAGCTTGAGCCCAGCGGGATACGAGCAGTACTTC.

J is TRBJ2-7 and V is TRBV7-2, with 7 bases lining up with TRBD2. The V and J ends lost 2 bases and 2 bases, in that order; junction bases with no gene match: 6. This CDR3 has 15 amino acids. The germline V gene encodes CDR1 SGHTA and CDR2 FQGNSA. CDR3 protein: CASSLLAGAPYEQYF. The CDR3 bases are TGTGCCAGCAGCTTACTGGCGGGAGCCCCCTACGAGCAGTACTTC.

This clonotype was observed a few times. The rearrangement uses TRBV27 and TRBJ2-3; 8 bases are shared with TRBD2. The CDR3 is made up of 19 amino acids. V gave up 5 bases and J gave up 1 base; unmatched junction bases: 17. Germline V gene sequence: CDR1 MNHEY, CDR2 SMNVEV (reference sequence). The DNA for the CDR3 is TGTGCCAGCAGTCTTTTTGGGATAGCGGGGATGGGAGGCACAGATACGCAGTATTTT. As protein: CASSLFGIAGMGGTDTQYF.

V gene TRBV25-1 combines with J gene TRBJ2-2, with D perhaps matching TRBD2 (5 bases). The length of the CDR3 is 15 residues. Trimming shortened V by 5 bases and J by 5 bases, and 15 bases separated the two germline ends. Germline V CDR1 and CDR2: MGHDK, SYGVNS. The CDR3 DNA reads as TGTGCCAGCAGTCGTCGGACCCGAGGGACCGGGGAGCTGTTTTTT. Its protein product is CASSRRTRGTGELFF.

This clonotype was picked up a small number of times. This chain uses TRBV5-6 with TRBJ2-7, with 8 positions matching TRBD1. The CDR3 loop spans 15 amino acids. CDR1 and CDR2 (germline): SGHDT, YYEEEE. V shed 4 bases and J 3 bases; nucleotides not matched to a gene: 9. CDR3 coding DNA: TGTGCCAGCAGCCCGACCCTAGACAGGGGCTACGAGCAGTACTTC. Translation gives CASSPTLDRGYEQYF.

This clonotype was counted a few times. The CDR3 bases are TGCGCCAGCAGCACTGGTGGCAGTGTGGAGACCCAGTACTTC. Translating gives CASSTGGSVETQYF. The chain employs TRBV5-1 and TRBJ2-5, with D unclear. CDR3 size: 14 residues. The V gene's germline CDR1 is SGHRS and CDR2 YFSETQ. V dropped 4 bases and J dropped 5 bases, with 15 bases sitting between them.

V is TRBV7-9 and J is TRBJ2-3; 14 bases align to TRBD2. Germline CDR1 and CDR2: SEHNR and FQNEAQ (reference sequence). V was clipped by 1 base and J by 5 bases; unmatched bases: 5. The CDR3 has 17 amino acids. The DNA for the CDR3 is TGTGCCAGCAGCTTAGTCCTTGGACTAGCGGGGGGAGATACGCAGTATTTT. It translates to CASSLVLGLAGGDTQYF.

The V gene is TRBV3-1, the J gene TRBJ2-4; D is perhaps TRBD1 or TRBD2 (5 bases each). The CDR3 extends over 14 amino acids. The V end was cut by 0 bases, the J end by 11 bases, with 14 bases between. Germline CDR1 and CDR2: LGHDT and YNNKEL (reference sequence). In nucleotides, the CDR3 is TGTGCCAGCAGCCAAGATATGACTGGGGGTGTTCAGTACTTC. Its protein product is CASSQDMTGGVQYF.

The chain employs TRBV19 and TRBJ2-3; D is uncertain. V gave up 0 bases and J gave up 5 bases, with 12 bases separating them. Germline V gene lookup returns CDR1 LNHDA and CDR2 SQIVND (reference sequence). The CDR3 totals 15 residues. CDR3 protein: CASSIEQINGDTQYF. The DNA for the CDR3 is TGTGCCAGTAGTATAGAACAGATAAACGGAGATACGCAGTATTTT.

This sequence joins TRBV10-2 and TRBJ2-3; 11 positions match TRBD2. V shed 8 bases, J shed 4 bases, and the junction held 11 bases outside the gene matches. Germline assignment: CDR1 WSHSY and CDR2 SAAADI. CDR3 size: 16 residues. The CDR3 nucleotides are TGCGCCAGCTCCTTAGCGGGAGGGCCGAGGGCAGATACGCAGTATTTT. This gives the protein CASSLAGGPRADTQYF.

In regard to this clonotype: One end of the junction does not line up with germline, which may come from a read error. The rearrangement links TRBV7-7 to TRBJ2-7; D might be TRBD2 (5 bases). CDR1 is SSHAT, CDR2 FNYEAQ, per germline (reference sequence). The CDR3 spans 15 residues. CDR3: CASSNLAGPPPEQYF. The CDR3 nucleotides are TGTGCTAGCAGCAACCTCGCGGGCCCCCCGCCCGAGCAGTACTTC.

This rearrangement joins TRBV5-1 to TRBJ1-2; D not certain. The ends were cut back, 1 base at V and 1 base at J, with 5 bases in the middle. Germline CDR1 reads SGHRS; CDR2 reads YFSETQ. CDR3 length: 13 amino acids. The CDR3 DNA reads TGCGCCAGCAGCTTGACTTATAACTATGGCTACACCTTC. This codes for CASSLTYNYGYTF.

The table lists this clonotype with a few counts. The CDR3, as DNA: TGCGCCAGCAGCCCGGGCCACTTAACAGGAAATCAGCCCCAGCATTTT. Its protein product is CASSPGHLTGNQPQHF. The rearrangement uses TRBV5-1 and TRBJ1-5, with D tentatively TRBD1 (5 bases). Germline CDR1 and CDR2: SGHRS and YFSETQ. This CDR3 comprises 16 residues. Deletions cut 4 bases from V and 4 bases from J, with 18 bases between.

This clonotype was detected a few times. The chain carries TRBV5-1 and TRBJ2-7, with D tentatively TRBD1 or TRBD2 (5 bases each). There are 13 residues in the CDR3. V lost 7 bases and J 6 bases, leaving 17 bases between the germline ends. Germline-derived CDR1 and CDR2 are SGHRS and YFSETQ. This CDR3 is CASGADPGLEQYF. The CDR3 DNA follows: TGCGCCAGCGGGGCAGATCCGGGGCTCGAGCAGTACTTC. Full variable domain (remainder filled in from reference TRBV5-1 and TRBJ2-7): KAGVTQTPRYLIKTRGQQVTLSCSPISGHRSVSWYQQTPGQGLQFLFEYFSETQRNKGNFPGRFSGRQFSNSRSEMNVSTLELGDSALYLCASGADPGLEQYFGPGTRLTVT.

The genes are TRBV14 and TRBJ2-1, with TRBD2 matching 7 bases. After removal of 10 bases from V and 4 bases from J, the junction contained 4 bases not matched to a gene. CDR1 SGHDN and CDR2 FVKESK come from the germline V gene. The CDR3 contains 12 residues. Here the CDR3 reads CATGTTYNEQFF. The CDR3 region has the DNA TGTGCCACCGGGACTACTTACAATGAGCAGTTCTTC.

The table lists this clonotype with a few counts. The V and J genes are TRBV20-1 and TRBJ2-1, with TRBD2 matching over 9 bases. Germline lookup yields CDR1 DFQATT and CDR2 SNEGSKA (reference sequence). The CDR3 has 16 residues. V dropped 2 bases and J dropped 0; count of bases not matched to a gene: 5. In nucleotides, the CDR3 is TGCAGTGCTAGACCTAGCGGGGCTGTCTCCTACAATGAGCAGTTCTTC. It translates to CSARPSGAVSYNEQFF.

The J gene is TRBJ1-2, the V gene TRBV6-6; maybe TRBD1 (5 bases). Trimming shortened V by 5 bases and J by 6 bases, and 13 bases separated the two germline ends. The CDR3 contains 13 residues. The germline gives CDR1 MNHNY, CDR2 SVGAGI (reference sequence). The CDR3 coding sequence is TGTGCCAGCAGTCCATGGGGGGGGGATGGCTACACCTTC. Encoded protein: CASSPWGGDGYTF.

This clonotype was observed a few times. The chain links TRBV6-5 to TRBJ1-2; D unclear. Trimming cost V 4 bases and J 7 bases, with 16 bases left between them. Per germline, CDR1 MNHEY and CDR2 SVGAGI. The CDR3 totals 14 residues. CDR3 bases: TGTGCCAGCAGTTCCGCTTTCTGGCCGGGTGGCTACACCTTC. This codes for CASSSAFWPGGYTF.

The CDR3 nucleotides are TGTGCCAGCAGTGCCGGGACAGTAAGACAAGAGACCCAGTACTTC. This translates into CASSAGTVRQETQYF. This chain links TRBV27 with TRBJ2-5, with 7 positions matching TRBD1. The germline CDR1 and CDR2 sequences are MNHEY and SMNVEV (reference sequence). This CDR3 region has 15 residues. The junction had 8 bases not matched to a gene; V was cut back by 5 bases and J by 2 bases.

This clonotype has at least ten counts. This chain connects TRBV12-3 or TRBV12-4 to TRBJ1-5; no firm D call. The CDR3 runs to 13 residues. The V gene lost 7 bases and the J gene lost 6 bases, with 13 bases spanning the gap. The CDR3 sequence is CASTPEGSQPQHF. Here the CDR3 DNA reads TGTGCCAGCACCCCGGAGGGCAGTCAGCCCCAGCATTTT.

V and J are TRBV18 and TRBJ2-1; tentatively, D is TRBD2 (7 bases). V gave up 0 bases and J gave up 10 bases, with 13 bases separating them. This CDR3 has 14 amino acids. The germline V gene has CDR1 KGHSH and CDR2 LQKENI. This CDR3 reads CASSPPYGGGEQFF. In DNA, the CDR3 is TGTGCCAGCTCACCACCGTACGGCGGGGGCGAGCAGTTCTTC.

The sample holds many counts of this clonotype. This chain connects TRBV29-1 to TRBJ2-2, with D possibly being TRBD2 (6 bases). This CDR3 contains 14 residues. Germline V gene data show CDR1 as SQVTM and CDR2 as ANQGSEA. The V end lost 4 bases, the J end lost 5 bases, and 14 bases lay between the germline ends. CDR3 residues: CSVVGTLKTGELFF. The CDR3 region has the DNA TGCAGCGTTGTTGGGACTTTGAAAACCGGGGAGCTGTTTTTT.

The chain recombines TRBV10-3 with TRBJ2-1; D gene unclear. Per germline, CDR1 ENHRY and CDR2 SYGVKD. The CDR3 has 14 amino acids. V gave up 4 bases and J gave up 0 bases, with 7 bases separating them. CDR3 protein: CAISARTSYNEQFF. CDR3 in DNA: TGTGCCATCAGTGCGCGTACCTCCTACAATGAGCAGTTCTTC.